This entry describes one T cell receptor beta chain. Its antigen is currently not known. The record has no base qualities; no much larger clone is one base away. Each collaborating institution followed its own protocols to collect whole blood in K2EDTA tubes. For TCRbeta analysis, collaborator samples were shipped as frozen whole blood, as isolated PBMCs, or as DNA extracted from either sample type. This sample was taken from a study of blood T cell repertoires in COVID-19 (dated by TCRdb to about 2020). About the investigation overall: Samples from collaborators originated in the United States, Italy and Spain and spanned both the acute and convalescent phases of COVID-19. Nearly every sample came with metadata listing a de-identified subject ID, COVID-19 status, age in years and sex. The repertoires were released in a freely available public database meant as a resource for research on the immune response to SARS-CoV-2. Samples were obtained from the ongoing ImmuneRACE study (first 160 participants) and from some 1,300 subjects provided by 6 global collaborators. Subjects who had been exposed to COVID-19, were actively infected with it, or had recovered from it provided the deeply sampled blood TCRbeta repertoires that made up the dataset. The material from the prospective study consisted of cDNA or gDNA derived from T cells, B-cell-depleted T cells, or PBMCs. HLA class I and class II types, where available, came from metadata supplied by the sample provider rather than from assay-based typing.

The CDR3 runs 16 residues from the cysteine to the phenylalanine. Only the CDR3 DNA stays, 48 bases, in frame from base 1. CDR1 and CDR2 are read off the germline V gene (reference sequence) as SGHNT and YYREEE. The V and J ends are trimmed by 3 bases and 3 bases, leaving 19 bases between them. TCRbeta CDR3 regions were amplified from genomic DNA using the immunoSEQ Assay, a bias-controlled multiplex PCR. From the authors' description of their analysis: The number of nucleated cells in each sample was estimated by amplification of reference gene primers within the assay. To quantify the absolute abundance of each unique TCRbeta CDR3 rearrangement, sequence reads were collapsed and filtered. For each sample, productive Simpson clonality was calculated as the square root of Simpson's diversity index across productive rearrangements. This immuneACCESS table, as held by TCRdb, lists in-frame sequences with V and J called but not all clones. Of the missing ones, under half trace to an unresolved V gene in checked studies; the others have no known cause. The D gene and trimming were derived from the DNA, and the V and J assignments and clone size from that table. For this sample the table gives about 88,000 clones, of which about 89% were detected only once. Roughly 2% of the sample lies in the top ten.

Overall study outcomes, separate from this receptor: Clinical and demographic metadata were provided uncurated, with the amount varying by source and participant.

The V gene is TRBV5-4 and the J gene is TRBJ2-7; the D gene is perhaps TRBD2, on 6 matching bases. Sequences were obtained from peripheral blood. This clonotype originated in a human donor with active COVID-19. The donor label of this sample is uncertain. The CDR3 reads CASSSGDGGVLYEQYF. The sequenced DNA is TGTGCCAGCAGCTCTGGGGACGGGGGAGTCCTCTACGAGCAGTACTTC.